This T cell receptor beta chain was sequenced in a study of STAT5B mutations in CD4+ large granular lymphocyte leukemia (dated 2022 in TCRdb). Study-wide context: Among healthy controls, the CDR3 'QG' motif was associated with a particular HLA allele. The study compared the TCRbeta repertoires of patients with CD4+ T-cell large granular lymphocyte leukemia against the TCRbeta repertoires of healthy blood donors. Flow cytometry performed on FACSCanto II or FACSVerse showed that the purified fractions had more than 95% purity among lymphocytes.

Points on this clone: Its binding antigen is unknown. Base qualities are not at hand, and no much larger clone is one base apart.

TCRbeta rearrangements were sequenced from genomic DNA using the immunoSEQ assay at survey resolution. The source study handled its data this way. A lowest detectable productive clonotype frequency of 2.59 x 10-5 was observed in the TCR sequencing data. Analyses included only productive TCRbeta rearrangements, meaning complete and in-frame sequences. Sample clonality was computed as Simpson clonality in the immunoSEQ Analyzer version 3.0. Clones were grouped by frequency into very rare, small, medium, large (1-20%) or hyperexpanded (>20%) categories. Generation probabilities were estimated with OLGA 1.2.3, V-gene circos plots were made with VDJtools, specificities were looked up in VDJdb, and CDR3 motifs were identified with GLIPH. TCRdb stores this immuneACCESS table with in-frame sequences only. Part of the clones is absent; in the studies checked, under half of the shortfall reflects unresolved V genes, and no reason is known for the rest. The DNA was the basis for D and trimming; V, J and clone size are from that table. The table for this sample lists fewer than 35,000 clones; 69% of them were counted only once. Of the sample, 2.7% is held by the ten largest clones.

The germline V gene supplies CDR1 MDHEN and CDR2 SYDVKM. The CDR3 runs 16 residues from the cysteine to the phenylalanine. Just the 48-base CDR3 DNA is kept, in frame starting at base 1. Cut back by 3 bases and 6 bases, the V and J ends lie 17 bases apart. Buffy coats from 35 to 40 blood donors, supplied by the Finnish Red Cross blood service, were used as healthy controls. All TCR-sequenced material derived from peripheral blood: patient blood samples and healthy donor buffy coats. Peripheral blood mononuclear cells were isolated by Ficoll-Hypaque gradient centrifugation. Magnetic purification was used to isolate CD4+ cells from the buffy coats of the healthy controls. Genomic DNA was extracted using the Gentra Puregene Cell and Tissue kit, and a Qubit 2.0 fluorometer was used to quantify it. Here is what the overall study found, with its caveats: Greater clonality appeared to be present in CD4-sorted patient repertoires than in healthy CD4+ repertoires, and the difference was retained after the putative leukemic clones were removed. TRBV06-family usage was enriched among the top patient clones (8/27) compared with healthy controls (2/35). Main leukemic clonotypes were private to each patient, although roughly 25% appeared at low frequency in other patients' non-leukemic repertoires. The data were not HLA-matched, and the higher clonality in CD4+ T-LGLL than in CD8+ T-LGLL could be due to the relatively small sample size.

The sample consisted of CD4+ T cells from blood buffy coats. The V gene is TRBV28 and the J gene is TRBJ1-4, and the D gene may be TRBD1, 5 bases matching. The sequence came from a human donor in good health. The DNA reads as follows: TGTGCCAGCAGTTTGGGGTTTTCGGGACGCCATGAAAAACTGTTTTTT. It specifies CASSLGFSGRHEKLFF.